This T cell receptor (beta chain) comes out of a study of T cells in Graves' hyperthyroidism and ophthalmopathy. Whole-study results and caveats: Most clonotypes that expanded in the thyroid above 0.001 also showed up in blood.

The CDR3 has 15 amino acids. The V segment lost 5 bases and the J segment 4 bases; nucleotides outside the gene matches: 6. RNA transcripts served as the template for amplifying TCR beta CDR3 regions. HTBI primers were the set used in a first-round RT-PCR of the TCR CDR3. TCRdb re-called the multiplex PCR reads through MiXCR, storing one row per CDR3 protein. This sample has under 700,000 distinct CDR3 sequences, with roughly a sixth found just once. This clonotype was seen repeatedly, ten times or more. What it binds is not known. Diagnoses rested on clinical symptoms, serum thyroxine and TRAb, thyroid ultrasound and orbital computed tomography.

The chain carries TRBV12-3 or TRBV12-4 and TRBJ1-5, with TRBD1 identical over 9 bases. Sample: blood. The TCR sequence derives from a woman aged 18-29 years with Graves' hyperthyroidism. The CDR3 loop is CASSRGQGRNQPQHF. The CDR3 DNA reads as TGTGCCAGCAGTAGGGGACAGGGAAGAAATCAGCCCCAGCATTTT.